This paragraph reports one T cell receptor beta chain. This clone was seen only a few times. What this receptor recognizes is not known. No clone much larger than this one lies a single base away; base qualities are absent. The source of the sample is a study of shared clonotypes between healthy human individuals (TCRdb year 2020). In terms of the full investigation: A couple of women and a few men aged 18 to 49 years were included in the cohort. For each donor, CD4 naive and CD4 memory were each run on three plates, CD8 naive on two plates, and CD8 memory on one plate. Blood TCR repertoires of roughly five healthy adults were deeply sequenced to estimate repertoire size and the extent of clonotype sharing between individuals. Different laboratories and diverse techniques were used to prepare libraries and sequence TCR repertoires, to increase sequencing depth and limit assay-specific biases. Per donor, leukapheresis produced somewhere between about 0.94 and 8.9 billion PBMCs. General conclusions and limits of the study: Rarefaction of sorted-subset datasets indicated incomplete sequencing despite the large sequencing depth. Clonotypes shared by all four sorted-subset donors showed higher generation probabilities than non-shared clonotypes. Across four donors, approximately 4.9% of naive CD4, 3% to 4% of naive CD8, about 2% of memory CD4, and over 0.35% of memory CD8 clonotypes were shared. Estimated clonotype richness was generally larger for naive than for memory subsets. Pairwise subsampling indicated that sequencing depth was expected to affect the degree of clonotype sharing among donors. Because the study included a small number of donors, the genetic and exposure-history diversity represented was limited. Sampling was restricted to blood, and TCR repertoires in tissues likely differ from the TCR repertoires found in blood.

The donors were healthy, HIV-negative adults with no recently reported acute infections or vaccinations. Every donor was a Caucasian adult living in Nashville, Tennessee, USA. CD4+ T cells were enriched by magnetic negative selection; naive cells were then positively selected on CD45RA, and the negative fraction formed the memory subset. Blood was collected by leukapheresis, and PBMCs were isolated by Ficoll-Histopaque density gradient centrifugation and then cryopreserved in liquid nitrogen vapor phase. Purity and quantity of every magnetically sorted T cell population were checked by analytical flow cytometry. From each sorted fraction, genomic DNA was isolated and quantified by UV absorbance on a Nanodrop 2000c. The CDR3 spans 16 residues, from the cysteine through the phenylalanine. Only the CDR3 region is kept as DNA, spanning 48 bases read in frame from base 1. CDR1 MGHDK and CDR2 SYGVNS were looked up in the germline V gene. Trimming takes 4 bases off V and 6 bases off J; junction bases not matched to a gene: 6.

Using the deep immunoSEQ assay, multiplex PCR amplified TCR CDR3 regions from genomic DNA. Extracted genomic DNA from each cell subset was distributed evenly across all wells of several immunoSEQ 96-well plates, and each plate was treated as a replicate. For sorted subsets, about 200 ng genomic DNA, equal to some 30,000 T cell genomes, was loaded into each replicate PCR. Purified libraries were measured with a Qubit 3.0 fluorometer, size-checked on a Bioanalyzer 2100, and measured again with the KAPA Library Quantification kit. A separate single-read 150-cycle Illumina NextSeq 550 flow cell was used to sequence each immunoSEQ 96-well plate. For the original study's pipeline: The immunoSEQ output contained only junctional sequences without quality scores, so filtering could not match that applied to full-length reads. Sequences were annotated with PyIR, a Python wrapper for IgBLAST v1.9, using IMGT germline references to assign V/J genes and CDR3. Reads were filtered out if the reads had weak V/J assignments (E-value above 1e-6), no CDR3, stop codons, out-of-frame junctions, or ambiguous translated residues. V3J clonotypes were defined as sequences sharing an identical inferred V gene, J gene, and CDR3 amino acid sequence. Percentage overlap between repertoires was calculated by dividing the number of shared unique clonotypes by the size of the smaller repertoire. Richness of each repertoire was evaluated using RTK rarefaction, the Chao1 estimator, and Recon v2.1 estimates of unobserved clonotypes. Generation probabilities for all TCRbeta clonotypes obtained by the gDNA method from four donors were computed using OLGA. The immuneACCESS repertoire file appears here via TCRdb, limited to in-frame rearrangements. These files lack a portion of the clones; in checked studies, under half of the deficit traces to unresolved V genes, and the cause of the others is not known. The DNA was the basis for D and trimming; V, J and clone size are from that table. The sample table holds some 1 million clones, of which 60% to 80% were seen once. Over 1.3% of the sample rests with the top ten.

This receptor was identified in a man aged 18-30 years in good health. The sample taken for sequencing was memory CD4+ T cells sorted from blood. The intended sense of this specimen's cell subset or site label: CD45RA-negative fraction. The sequence links TRBV25-1 to TRBJ2-1, with 13 bases in between that match TRBD2. The DNA sequence is given as TGTGCCAGCAGTGCACCGGGACTAGCGGGACCCAATGAGCAGTTCTTC. Its amino acids are CASSAPGLAGPNEQFF.